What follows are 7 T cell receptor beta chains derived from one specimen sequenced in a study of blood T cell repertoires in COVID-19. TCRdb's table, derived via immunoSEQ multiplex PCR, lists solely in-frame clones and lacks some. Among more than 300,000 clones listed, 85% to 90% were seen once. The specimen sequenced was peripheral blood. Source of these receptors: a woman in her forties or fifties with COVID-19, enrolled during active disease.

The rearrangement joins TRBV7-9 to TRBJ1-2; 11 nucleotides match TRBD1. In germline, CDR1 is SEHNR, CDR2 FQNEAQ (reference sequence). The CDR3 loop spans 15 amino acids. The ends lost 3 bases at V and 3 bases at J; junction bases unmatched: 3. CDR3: CASSFGQGADYGYTF. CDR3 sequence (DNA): TGTGCCAGCAGCTTTGGACAGGGGGCCGACTATGGCTACACCTTC.

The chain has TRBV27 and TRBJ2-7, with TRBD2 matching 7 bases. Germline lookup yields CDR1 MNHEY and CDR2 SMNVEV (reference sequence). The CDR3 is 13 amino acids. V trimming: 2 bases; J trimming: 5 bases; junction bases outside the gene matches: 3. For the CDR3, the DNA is TGTGCCAGCAGTTTAGCGGGAGCCCACGAGCAGTACTTC. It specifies CASSLAGAHEQYF.

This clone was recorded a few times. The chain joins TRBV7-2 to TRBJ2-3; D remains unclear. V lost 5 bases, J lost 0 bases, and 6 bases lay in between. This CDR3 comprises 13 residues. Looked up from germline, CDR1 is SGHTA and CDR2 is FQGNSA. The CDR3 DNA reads TGTGCCAGCAGCGCTACTAGCACAGATACGCAGTATTTT. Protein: CASSATSTDTQYF. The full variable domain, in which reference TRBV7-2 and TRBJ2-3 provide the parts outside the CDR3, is GAGVSQSPSNKVTEKGKDVELRCDPISGHTALYWYRQSLGQGLEFLIYFQGNSAPDKSGLPSDRFSAERTGGSVSTLTIQRTQQEDSAVYLCASSATSTDTQYFGPGTRLTVL.

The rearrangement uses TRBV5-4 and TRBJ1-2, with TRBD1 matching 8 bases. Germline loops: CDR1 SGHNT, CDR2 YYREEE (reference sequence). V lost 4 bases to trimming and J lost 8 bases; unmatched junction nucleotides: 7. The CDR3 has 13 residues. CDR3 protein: CASSQDRALGYTF. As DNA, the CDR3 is TGTGCCAGCAGCCAGGACAGGGCTTTGGGCTACACCTTC.

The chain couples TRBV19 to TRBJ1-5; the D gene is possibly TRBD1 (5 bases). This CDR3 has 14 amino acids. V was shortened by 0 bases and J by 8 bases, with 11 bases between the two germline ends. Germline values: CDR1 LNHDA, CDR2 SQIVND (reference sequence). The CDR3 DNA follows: TGTGCCAGTAGTATAGATCAGGGTAGGGAGCCCCAGCATTTT. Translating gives CASSIDQGREPQHF.

As DNA, the CDR3 is TGTGCCAGCAGGCAACTAGCGGGAGGGACAGATACGCAGTATTTT. Its translation: CASRQLAGGTDTQYF. The rearrangement uses TRBV2 and TRBJ2-3; 13 bases map to TRBD2. The CDR3 runs 15 residues. With V trimmed by 6 bases and J by 3 bases, 3 bases remained unmatched. Germline assignment: CDR1 SNHLY and CDR2 FYNNEI. The full variable domain, in which reference TRBV2 and TRBJ2-3 provide the parts outside the CDR3, is EPEVTQTPSHQVTQMGQEVILRCVPISNHLYFYWYRQILGQKVEFLVSFYNNEISEKSEIFDDQFSVERPDGSNFTLKIRSTKLEDSAMYFCASRQLAGGTDTQYFGPGTRLTVL.

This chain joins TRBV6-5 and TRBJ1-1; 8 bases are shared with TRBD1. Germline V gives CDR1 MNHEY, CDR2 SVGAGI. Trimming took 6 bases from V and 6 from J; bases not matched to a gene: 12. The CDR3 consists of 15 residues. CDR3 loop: CASSIQGAGIAEAFF. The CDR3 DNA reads TGTGCCAGCAGCATCCAGGGGGCGGGTATTGCTGAAGCTTTCTTT.